This T cell receptor (beta chain) was sequenced in a study of technical replicates of blood from several donors. Trimming cost V 0 bases and J 13 bases; bases outside gene matches: 10. The CDR3 has 15 amino acids. From germline, CDR1 is SGHRS and CDR2 YFSETQ. Method: immunoSEQ multiplex PCR; TCRdb's copy keeps in-frame clones and lacks some. The sample lists tens of thousands of clones; roughly 89% were seen once. Sequencing was carried out using T cells isolated from PBMCs. This sequence originates from a human donor in good health. Some clones in this sample may be carry-over from other donors' samples. The V and J genes are TRBV5-1 and TRBJ1-6, with TRBD1 identical over 7 bases. The CDR3 coding sequence is TGCGCCAGCAGCTTGGCCTTAACAGGGGACGGTCCCCTCCACTTT. This translates into CASSLALTGDGPLHF.